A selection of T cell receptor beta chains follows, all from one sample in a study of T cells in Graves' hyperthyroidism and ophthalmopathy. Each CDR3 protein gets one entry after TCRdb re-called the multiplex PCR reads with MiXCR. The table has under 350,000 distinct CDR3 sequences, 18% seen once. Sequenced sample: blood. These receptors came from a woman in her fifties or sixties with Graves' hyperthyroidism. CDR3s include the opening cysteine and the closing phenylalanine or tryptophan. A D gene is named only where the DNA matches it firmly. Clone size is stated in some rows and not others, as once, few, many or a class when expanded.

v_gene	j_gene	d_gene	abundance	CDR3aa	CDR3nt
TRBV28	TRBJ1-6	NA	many	CASNFGGDNSPLHF	TGTGCCAGCAACTTCGGGGGGGATAATTCACCCCTCCACTTT
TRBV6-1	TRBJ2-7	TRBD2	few	CASSTDERLAGGGEQYF	TGTGCCAGCAGCACCGACGAAAGGCTAGCGGGAGGGGGCGAGCAGTACTTC
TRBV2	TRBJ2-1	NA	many	CASRGLSGGYNEQFF	TGTGCCAGCAGGGGCCTCAGCGGTGGCTACAATGAGCAGTTCTTC
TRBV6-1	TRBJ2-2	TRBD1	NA	CASSFELGTGGYTGELFF	TGTGCCAGCAGTTTCGAATTGGGGACAGGTGGTTACACCGGGGAGCTGTTTTTT
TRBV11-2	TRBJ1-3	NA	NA	CASSLGGGNTIYF	TGTGCCAGCAGCTTAGGGGGTGGAAACACCATATATTTT
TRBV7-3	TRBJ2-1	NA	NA	CASSLIHPVSSYNEQFF	TGTGCCAGCAGCTTAATTCACCCGGTCAGCTCCTACAATGAGCAGTTCTTC
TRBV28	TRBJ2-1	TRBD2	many	CASSPRLAGGYNEQFF	TGTGCCAGCAGTCCCAGACTAGCGGGAGGTTACAATGAGCAGTTCTTC
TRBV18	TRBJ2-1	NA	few	CASSRLFKDEQFF	TGTGCCAGCTCACGGCTCTTCAAGGATGAGCAGTTCTTC
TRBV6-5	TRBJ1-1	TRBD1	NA	CASSLEGTGWTEAFF	TGTGCCAGCAGTTTAGAGGGGACAGGGTGGACTGAAGCTTTCTTT
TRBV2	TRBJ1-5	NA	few	CASSNRDQPQHF	TGTGCCAGCAGCAACAGAGATCAGCCCCAGCATTTT
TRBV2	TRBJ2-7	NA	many	CASSGGRGYEQYF	TGTGCCAGCAGTGGGGGCAGGGGCTACGAGCAGTACTTC
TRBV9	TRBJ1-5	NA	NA	CASSVAPNQPQHF	TGTGCCAGCAGCGTAGCCCCGAATCAGCCCCAGCATTTT
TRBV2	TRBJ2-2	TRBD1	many	CASSFDRVGELFF	TGTGCCAGCAGTTTCGACAGGGTCGGGGAGCTGTTTTTT
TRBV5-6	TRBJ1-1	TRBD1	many	CASSLVWDREAFF	TGTGCCAGCAGCTTGGTGTGGGACAGGGAAGCTTTCTTT
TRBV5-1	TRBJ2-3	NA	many	CASSLRLGYTDTQYF	TGCGCCAGCAGCTTGCGATTAGGCTACACAGATACGCAGTATTTT
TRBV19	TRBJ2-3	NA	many	CASGQGGSTDTQYF	TGTGCCAGTGGCCAGGGTGGGAGCACAGATACGCAGTATTTT
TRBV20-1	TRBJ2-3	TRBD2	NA	CSATPLAVVTDTQYF	TGCAGTGCTACCCCACTAGCGGTCGTCACAGATACGCAGTATTTT
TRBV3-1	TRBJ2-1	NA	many	CASSHNPGGDEQFF	TGTGCCAGCAGCCATAATCCCGGAGGCGATGAGCAGTTCTTC
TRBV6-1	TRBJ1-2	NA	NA	CASSGGHGYTF	TGTGCCAGCAGCGGTGGGCATGGCTACACCTTC
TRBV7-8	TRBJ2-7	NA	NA	CASSQEKSYEQYF	TGTGCCAGCAGCCAAGAAAAATCCTACGAGCAGTACTTC
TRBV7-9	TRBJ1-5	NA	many	CASSHDPDQPQHF	TGTGCCAGCAGCCACGACCCTGATCAGCCCCAGCATTTT
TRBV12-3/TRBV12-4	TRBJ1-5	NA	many	CASSPLPAGYSNQPQHF	TGTGCCAGCAGTCCCTTACCCGCGGGCTATAGCAATCAGCCCCAGCATTTT
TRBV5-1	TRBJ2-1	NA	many	CASGRTGARIYNEQFF	TGCGCCAGCGGAAGAACCGGGGCAAGAATTTACAATGAGCAGTTCTTC
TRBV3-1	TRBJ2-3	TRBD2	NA	CASSPRSGLAVFTDTQYF	TGTGCCAGCAGTCCAAGATCGGGACTAGCGGTATTCACAGATACGCAGTATTTT
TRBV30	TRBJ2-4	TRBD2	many	CAWSAGAGGIQYF	TGTGCCTGGAGTGCGGGGGCGGGGGGCATTCAGTACTTC
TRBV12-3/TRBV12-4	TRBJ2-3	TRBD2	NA	CASRTSAADTQYF	TGTGCCAGCAGGACTAGCGCGGCAGATACGCAGTATTTT
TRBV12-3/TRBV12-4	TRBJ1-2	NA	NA	CASSTDTYGYTF	TGTGCCAGCAGTACTGACACTTATGGCTACACCTTC
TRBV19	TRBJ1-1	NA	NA	CASIRGDGTEAFF	TGTGCCAGTATTAGGGGCGATGGCACTGAAGCTTTCTTT
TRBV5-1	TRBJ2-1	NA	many	CASSVSRIEQFF	TGCGCCAGCAGCGTTAGTAGGATTGAGCAGTTCTTC
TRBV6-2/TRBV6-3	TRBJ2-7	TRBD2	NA	CATGTSGSRQYF	TGTGCCACCGGGACTAGCGGGAGTAGGCAGTACTTC
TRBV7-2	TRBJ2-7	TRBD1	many	CASSFHTGGNSYEQYF	TGTGCCAGCAGCTTCCATACAGGGGGCAATTCCTACGAGCAGTACTTC
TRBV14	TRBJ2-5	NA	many	CASSRNQETQYF	TGTGCCAGCAGCCGCAACCAAGAGACCCAGTACTTC
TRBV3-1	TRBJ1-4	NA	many	CASSHLLPQGGKLFF	TGTGCCAGCAGCCACCTACTCCCGCAGGGTGGAAAACTGTTTTTT
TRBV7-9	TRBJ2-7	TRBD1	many	CASSLTGTYEQYF	TGTGCCAGCAGCTTGACAGGGACCTACGAGCAGTACTTC
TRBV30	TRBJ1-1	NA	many	CAWSVFRLTPEAFF	TGTGCCTGGAGTGTGTTTCGCCTAACGCCTGAAGCTTTCTTT
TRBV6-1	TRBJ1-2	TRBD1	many	CASSPLTGGDHGYTF	TGTGCCAGCAGTCCCCTTACAGGGGGCGATCATGGCTACACCTTC
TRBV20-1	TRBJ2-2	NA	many	CSAWTGTGNTGELFF	TGCAGTGCTTGGACCGGGACGGGGAACACCGGGGAGCTGTTTTTT
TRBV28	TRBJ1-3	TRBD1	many	CASRRQGSGNTIYF	TGTGCCAGCAGGAGACAGGGTAGTGGGAACACCATATATTTT
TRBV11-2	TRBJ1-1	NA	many	CASALGGDEAFF	TGTGCCAGCGCCCTGGGGGGGGACGAAGCTTTCTTT
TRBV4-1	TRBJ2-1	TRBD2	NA	CASSHSGRGGRNEQFF	TGCGCCAGCAGCCATTCGGGACGGGGGGGCCGAAATGAGCAGTTCTTC
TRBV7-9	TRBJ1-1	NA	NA	CASSLVQEGTEAFF	TGTGCCAGCAGCTTAGTTCAAGAGGGCACTGAAGCTTTCTTT
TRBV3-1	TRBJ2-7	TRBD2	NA	CASSLGAGLALEQYF	TGTGCCAGCAGCCTCGGCGCGGGACTAGCCCTCGAGCAGTACTTC
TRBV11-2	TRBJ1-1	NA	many	CASSLGSALEAFF	TGTGCCAGCAGCTTAGGGTCCGCCCTTGAAGCTTTCTTT
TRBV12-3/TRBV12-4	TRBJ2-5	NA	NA	CASSFSRQETQYF	TGTGCCAGCAGTTTCAGTAGACAAGAGACCCAGTACTTC
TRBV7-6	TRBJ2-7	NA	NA	CASSPGQGPTYEQYF	TGTGCCAGCAGCCCCGGTCAGGGGCCCACCTACGAGCAGTACTTC